Listed here are 13 T cell receptor beta chains from one sample, sequenced in a study of CD8+ T cells in alopecia areata. Isolated RNA was reverse transcribed into cDNA used as the sequencing template. Measured with immunoSEQ multiplex PCR; TCRdb has only the in-frame clones, and not every one. The table includes some 100,000 clones, 30% to 40% detected once. Sample: CD4+ T cells sorted from blood. Receptors were obtained from a human donor with alopecia areata.

The rearrangement links TRBV9 to TRBJ1-2; D is ambiguous. Trimming pared 3 bases from V and 6 bases from J, leaving 9 bases between. The CDR3 totals 12 residues. The germline V gene encodes CDR1 SGDLS and CDR2 YYNGEE. CDR3 DNA: TGTGCCAGCAGCGCCGACTGGGATGGCTACACCTTC. This gives the protein CASSADWDGYTF.

This sequence joins TRBV29-1 and TRBJ2-5; D gene uncertain. Trimming removed 2 bases from V and 5 bases from J, with 12 bases in between. Germline assignment: CDR1 SQVTM and CDR2 ANQGSEA. There are 13 residues in the CDR3. In nucleotides, the CDR3 is TGCAGCGTTGAACGTGCGGCTCGGGAGACCCAGTACTTC. It specifies CSVERAARETQYF.

This clone showed up just a few times. The chain employs TRBV30 and TRBJ1-5; 8 nucleotides match TRBD1. CDR3 length: 14 amino acids. The trim removed 3 bases at V and 4 bases at J, leaving 5 bases unmatched. Germline CDR1 GTSNPN, CDR2 SVGIG (reference sequence). CDR3 in amino acids: CAWSADRANQPQHF. CDR3 nucleotide sequence: TGTGCCTGGAGCGCGGACAGGGCAAATCAGCCCCAGCATTTT. Based on the CDR3 plus reference TRBV30 and TRBJ1-5, the full variable domain is SQTIHQWPATLVQPVGSPLSLECTVEGTSNPNLYWYRQAAGRGLQLLFYSVGIGQISSEVPQNLSASRPQDRQFILSSKKLLLSDSGFYLCAWSADRANQPQHFGDGTRLSIL.

The gene calls are TRBV13 and TRBJ1-2; possibly TRBD1 for D (5 bases). CDR3 size: 14 residues. Per germline, CDR1 PRHDT and CDR2 FYEKMQ (reference sequence). V lost 2 bases and J 4 bases, leaving 11 bases between the germline ends. The CDR3 nucleotides are TGTGCCAGCAGCTTAACCAGGGACCTCTATGGCTACACCTTC. This codes for CASSLTRDLYGYTF. Combining the CDR3 with reference TRBV13 and TRBJ1-2 gives the whole variable domain AAGVIQSPRHLIKEKRETATLKCYPIPRHDTVYWYQQGPGQDPQFLISFYEKMQSDKGSIPDRFSAQQFSDYHSELNMSSLELGDSALYFCASSLTRDLYGYTFGSGTRLTVV.

The rearrangement links TRBV28 to TRBJ1-1, with D tentatively TRBD1 (5 bases). Per germline, CDR1 MDHEN and CDR2 SYDVKM. The CDR3 extends over 14 amino acids. V was shortened by 10 bases and J by 6 bases, with 21 bases between the two germline ends. The CDR3 here is CATSVLGVRAEAFF. CDR3 DNA sequence: TGTGCCACCTCGGTATTGGGGGTTCGGGCTGAAGCTTTCTTT.

The V call is TRBV29-1, the J call TRBJ2-5; tentatively, D is TRBD1 or TRBD2 (6 bases each). The DNA end lines up better with TRBJ2-7; the J call may be wrong. This CDR3 region has 11 residues. Germline CDR1 and CDR2: SQVTM and ANQGSEA. CDR3 in amino acids: CSVVGGGEQYF. The CDR3 nucleotides are TGCAGCGTTGTAGGGGGAGGCGAGCAGTACTTC.

This chain links TRBV29-1 with TRBJ2-7; D may correspond to TRBD1 or TRBD2 (5 bases each). V was trimmed by 6 bases and J by 7 bases, leaving 19 bases between them. Germline assignment: CDR1 SQVTM and CDR2 ANQGSEA. CDR3 length equals 13 residues. CDR3 loop: CSVVGWDPREQYF. As DNA, the CDR3 is TGCAGCGTGGTCGGGTGGGACCCGAGGGAGCAGTACTTC.

This clone was counted a few times. V and J are TRBV2 and TRBJ2-7, with D tentatively TRBD2 (6 bases). Germline-derived CDR1 and CDR2 are SNHLY and FYNNEI. The CDR3 spans 13 residues. V was cut by 1 base and J by 6 bases, with 10 bases left in between. CDR3 DNA sequence: TGTGCCAGCAGTGAAGTAGCGGCTCGCGAGCAGTACTTC. Translating it yields CASSEVAAREQYF.

This clone was found once. The chain uses TRBV30 and TRBJ1-1; no clear D gene. This CDR3 region has 13 residues. V lost 0 bases and J lost 5, with 10 bases in between. Per germline, CDR1 GTSNPN and CDR2 SVGIG (reference sequence). This CDR3 is CAWSVRYGTEAFF. DNA of the CDR3: TGTGCCTGGAGTGTAAGGTACGGAACTGAAGCTTTCTTT.

There are many counts of this clone. One end of the junction fails to match germline, which may point to a read error. This chain uses TRBV28 with TRBJ2-7; TRBD1 is a possible D gene (5 bases). Germline V lookup: CDR1 MDHEN, CDR2 SYDVKM. The CDR3 is 12 amino acids. The CDR3 here is CASSFSSGVRGF. DNA of the CDR3: TGTGCCAGCAGTTTTTCCTCAGGCGTAAGGGGCTTC.

The table lists this clone with a few counts. The chain links TRBV29-1 to TRBJ1-1; unclear D gene. The germline V gene has CDR1 SQVTM and CDR2 ANQGSEA. The CDR3 totals 11 residues. Trimming stripped 3 bases from V and 3 bases from J, with 5 bases between. CDR3 amino acids: CSVDKHTEAFF. DNA for the CDR3: TGCAGCGTTGACAAACACACTGAAGCTTTCTTT.

This clone was picked up a small number of times. DNA of the CDR3: TGTGCCATCAGTGAAGAGACCCAGTACTTC. Translation gives CAISEETQYF. V and J are TRBV10-3 and TRBJ2-5; D uncertain. Germline-derived CDR1 and CDR2 are ENHRY and SYGVKD. This CDR3 comprises 10 residues. V was cut by 3 bases and J by 4 bases, with 0 bases left in between.

This clone was counted between two and nine times. The gene calls are TRBV29-1 and TRBJ2-3; 9 bases are a match to TRBD2. The CDR3 has 16 residues. The germline V gene has CDR1 SQVTM and CDR2 ANQGSEA. The V gene end was trimmed by 1 base and the J gene end by 0 bases; junction bases not matched to a gene: 5. The CDR3 is CSVEGASGTSTDTQYF. In DNA form, the CDR3 reads TGCAGCGTTGAAGGGGCTAGCGGGACTAGCACAGATACGCAGTATTTT.